These T cell receptor beta chains were read from a single sample in a study of cytomegalovirus exposure and HLA in healthy donors. Method: immunoSEQ multiplex PCR; TCRdb's copy keeps in-frame clones and lacks some. This sample carries 130,000 to 150,000 clones, more than 80% of them seen once, and the ten largest clones take roughly 6.5%. The sequenced material came from PBMCs. These receptor sequences come from a woman aged 25-40 years in good health and CMV-seropositive. The CDR3 runs from the conserved cysteine through the conserved F or W. A D gene is named only where the DNA matches it firmly. Size tells how often a clone was seen (once, few, many) or the class of an expanded clone, and some rows leave it out.

few	TRBD1	TRBV6-5	TRBJ2-7	CASSYGGTGYEQYF	TGTGCCAGCAGTTACGGAGGGACAGGCTACGAGCAGTACTTC
NA	TRBD2	TRBV28	TRBJ2-1	CASTPPGGGPPIGYEQFF	TGTGCCAGCACTCCCCCGGGGGGGGGTCCGCCCATAGGATATGAGCAGTTCTTC
NA	NA	TRBV7-2	TRBJ1-3	CASSPTGTGNTIYF	TGTGCCAGCAGCCCTACAGGGACTGGAAACACCATATATTTT
NA	NA	TRBV11-1	TRBJ1-2	CASSLVGEANYGYTF	TGTGCCAGCAGCTTAGTCGGGGAAGCTAACTATGGCTACACCTTC
NA	TRBD1	TRBV19	TRBJ1-5	CASSTTGTGFQPQHF	TGTGCCAGTAGTACTACCGGGACAGGGTTCCAGCCCCAGCATTTT
NA	TRBD1	TRBV4-2	TRBJ1-2	CASTTPGTTGGDYGYTF	TGTGCCAGCACCACCCCAGGGACCACAGGGGGGGACTATGGCTACACCTTC
NA	TRBD1	TRBV14	TRBJ2-7	CASSQGQGAYEQYF	TGTGCCAGCAGCCAAGGTCAGGGGGCCTACGAGCAGTACTTC
once	NA	TRBV11-2	TRBJ1-5	CASSKGENQPQHF	TGTGCCAGCAGCAAGGGGGAGAATCAGCCCCAGCATTTT
NA	NA	TRBV15	TRBJ1-1	CATSRDLANTEAFF	TGTGCCACCAGCAGAGATCTGGCGAACACTGAAGCTTTCTTT
once	NA	TRBV7-2	TRBJ2-1	CASSSPRGIIYNEQFF	TGTGCCAGCAGCTCTCCCCGGGGAATAATCTACAATGAGCAGTTCTTC
NA	NA	TRBV27	TRBJ1-4	CASSLFGGSNEKLFF	TGTGCCAGCAGTTTATTTGGGGGGTCTAATGAAAAACTGTTTTTT
NA	NA	TRBV6-6	TRBJ2-7	CASSYSVEEGEQYF	TGTGCCAGCAGTTACTCTGTGGAGGAGGGCGAGCAGTACTTC
NA	NA	TRBV7-9	TRBJ2-5	CASSLGSRGRETQYF	TGTGCCAGCAGCTTAGGATCTCGGGGAAGAGAGACCCAGTACTTC
once	NA	TRBV28	TRBJ1-4	CATGSTNEKLFF	TGTGCAACAGGTTCCACTAATGAAAAACTGTTTTTT
NA	NA	TRBV5-1	TRBJ2-1	CASSLGQYSSYNEQFF	TGCGCCAGCAGCTTGGGACAGTATAGCTCCTACAATGAGCAGTTCTTC
few	NA	TRBV7-9	TRBJ2-7	CAARGSTYEQYF	TGTGCCGCGCGGGGTAGCACGTACGAGCAGTACTTC
NA	NA	TRBV28	TRBJ2-3	CASSLPLRADTQYF	TGTGCCAGCAGTCTCCCGCTGAGGGCCGATACGCAGTATTTT
NA	TRBD2	TRBV5-1	TRBJ2-3	CASSWTSGGTDTQYF	TGCGCCAGCAGCTGGACTAGCGGGGGCACAGATACGCAGTATTTT
NA	TRBD2	TRBV5-1	TRBJ2-2	CASRFGTSGGNTGELFF	TGCGCCAGCCGATTTGGGACTAGCGGGGGTAACACCGGGGAGCTGTTTTTT
NA	TRBD1	TRBV5-1	TRBJ1-2	CASSSQPGQGALTEGYTF	TGCGCCAGCAGCTCACAACCGGGACAGGGGGCGCTGACAGAAGGCTACACCTTC
once	TRBD1	TRBV15	TRBJ1-2	CATSRTLTGNYGYTF	TGTGCCACCAGCAGAACCTTGACAGGGAACTATGGCTACACCTTC
once	TRBD1	TRBV28	TRBJ2-3	CASSPQGAGSDTDTQYF	TGTGCCAGCAGTCCGCAGGGGGCAGGGTCGGACACAGATACGCAGTATTTT
NA	NA	TRBV29-1	TRBJ1-1	CSVEEGYGTEAFF	TGCAGCGTTGAGGAGGGTTACGGCACTGAAGCTTTCTTT
once	TRBD1	TRBV5-1	TRBJ1-1	CASSGQGARTEAFF	TGCGCCAGCAGCGGACAGGGGGCCCGGACTGAAGCTTTCTTT
NA	NA	TRBV7-9	TRBJ1-5	CASSLMGDQPQHF	TGTGCCAGCAGCTTAATGGGAGATCAGCCCCAGCATTTT
NA	NA	TRBV5-4	TRBJ1-6	CASSLSSSYNSPLHF	TGTGCCAGCAGCTTGTCGAGCTCCTATAATTCACCCCTCCACTTT
NA	NA	TRBV27	TRBJ2-5	CASSSSRETQYF	TGTGCCAGCAGTTCCAGTCGAGAGACCCAGTACTTC
once	NA	TRBV7-6	TRBJ2-1	CASSLGVWASVEYNEQFF	TGTGCCAGCAGCTTAGGTGTGTGGGCTAGCGTCGAATACAATGAGCAGTTCTTC
NA	TRBD1	TRBV27	TRBJ2-6	CASSGLQGAPGANVLTF	TGTGCCAGCAGTGGATTACAGGGGGCGCCTGGGGCCAACGTCCTGACTTTC
NA	NA	TRBV7-8	TRBJ1-5	CASSSDRYNQAQHF	TGTGCCAGCAGCTCGGACAGATATAATCAGGCCCAGCATTTT
once	TRBD2	TRBV2	TRBJ2-3	CASAGWLAGQTGTDTQYF	TGTGCCAGCGCCGGATGGCTAGCGGGCCAAACGGGGACAGATACGCAGTATTTT
NA	TRBD1	TRBV4-1	TRBJ1-4	CASSQDLDRVGEKLFF	TGCGCCAGCAGCCAAGATCTGGACAGGGTTGGGGAAAAACTGTTTTTT
NA	NA	TRBV28	TRBJ1-1	CASSSPDDRKAFF	TGTGCCAGCAGTTCTCCCGATGACAGGAAAGCTTTCTTT
NA	NA	TRBV27	TRBJ2-3	CASSLGAENTDTQYF	TGTGCCAGCAGTCTAGGGGCTGAAAACACAGATACGCAGTATTTT
NA	NA	TRBV5-1	TRBJ1-6	CASSLGQFYSSYNSPLHF	TGCGCCAGCAGCTTGGGGCAGTTTTACAGCTCCTATAATTCACCCCTCCACTTT
NA	NA	TRBV21-1	TRBJ2-1	CASSTPGLAYEQFF	TGTGCCAGCAGCACCCCGGGACTAGCCTATGAGCAGTTCTTC
NA	TRBD2	TRBV6-4	TRBJ2-1	CASSDTSGGANEQFF	TGTGCCAGCAGTGACACGAGCGGGGGGGCCAATGAGCAGTTCTTC
NA	NA	TRBV7-8	TRBJ2-7	CASSLVGVYEQYF	TGTGCCAGCAGCTTAGTCGGAGTCTACGAGCAGTACTTC
NA	TRBD2	TRBV5-1	TRBJ2-3	CASSNGVVAGDTQYF	TGCGCCAGCAGCAATGGCGTGGTAGCGGGAGATACGCAGTATTTT
NA	TRBD1	TRBV28	TRBJ2-7	CASSLYEGATYEQYF	TGTGCCAGCAGTTTATACGAGGGGGCCACCTACGAGCAGTACTTC
NA	TRBD2	TRBV28	TRBJ2-1	CASERSGKVSGNEQFF	TGTGCCAGCGAACGGAGCGGGAAAGTATCGGGGAATGAGCAGTTCTTC
few	NA	TRBV29-1	TRBJ1-1	CSVLTREAFF	TGCAGCGTACTAACAAGGGAAGCTTTCTTT
NA	NA	TRBV5-6	TRBJ1-1	CASSFDNVYTEAFF	TGTGCCAGCAGCTTTGACAACGTTTACACTGAAGCTTTCTTT
NA	TRBD1	TRBV28	TRBJ1-5	CASSEYRDSRTQPQHF	TGTGCCAGCAGCGAATATCGGGACAGCCGTACTCAGCCCCAGCATTTT
NA	TRBD1	TRBV9	TRBJ2-5	CASSGPKGAQETQYF	TGTGCCAGCAGCGGCCCCAAGGGGGCCCAAGAGACCCAGTACTTC
NA	TRBD2	TRBV9	TRBJ2-3	CASSSGGASTDTQYF	TGTGCCAGCAGCTCCGGGGGGGCTAGCACAGATACGCAGTATTTT
NA	TRBD2	TRBV5-1	TRBJ2-7	CASRTSGSLDEQYF	TGCGCCAGCAGGACTAGCGGGAGTCTTGACGAGCAGTACTTC
NA	NA	TRBV28	TRBJ1-4	CASSGPGGATNEKLFF	TGTGCCAGCAGTGGTCCAGGCGGGGCGACTAATGAAAAACTGTTTTTT
NA	NA	TRBV7-9	TRBJ2-2	CASSPPRRGADTGELFF	TGTGCCAGCAGCCCTCCTCGTCGGGGGGCGGACACCGGGGAGCTGTTTTTT
NA	TRBD2	TRBV9	TRBJ2-3	CASSAGTSGTADTQYF	TGTGCCAGCAGCGCGGGGACTAGCGGGACCGCAGATACGCAGTATTTT
NA	TRBD1	TRBV2	TRBJ1-2	CASNRGPYYGYTF	TGTGCCAGCAACAGGGGGCCTTACTATGGCTACACCTTC
NA	TRBD1	TRBV5-1	TRBJ2-7	CASSTGDRDSTEQYF	TGCGCCAGCAGCACCGGGGACAGGGATTCAACCGAGCAGTACTTC
NA	NA	TRBV16	TRBJ1-5	CASSQSPGDQPQHF	TGTGCCAGCAGCCAATCGCCGGGGGATCAGCCCCAGCATTTT
NA	TRBD2	TRBV28	TRBJ2-5	CASSLFGGSGLETQYF	TGTGCCAGCAGCCTATTCGGGGGGTCTGGTCTAGAGACCCAGTACTTC
once	NA	TRBV5-1	TRBJ2-3	CASSWSSGTDTQYF	TGCGCCAGCAGCTGGTCTAGCGGCACAGATACGCAGTATTTT
NA	NA	TRBV28	TRBJ2-1	CASSPHRWGGVIPRVQFF	TGTGCCAGCAGTCCCCACCGGTGGGGGGGCGTAATCCCTCGGGTGCAGTTCTTC
NA	TRBD1	TRBV6-6	TRBJ1-6	CATGQGTYNSPLHF	TGTGCCACGGGACAGGGGACTTATAATTCACCCCTCCACTTT
NA	NA	TRBV27	TRBJ2-7	CASSFRRGGAYEQYF	TGTGCCAGCAGTTTCCGCAGGGGTGGAGCCTACGAGCAGTACTTC
NA	TRBD1	TRBV28	TRBJ1-5	CASSPDRDQPQHF	TGTGCCAGCAGCCCCGACAGGGATCAGCCCCAGCATTTT